The 20 T cell receptor beta chains listed next were all sequenced from one sample in a study of response to subunit inactivated influenza vaccine. Using its own MiXCR run on the RT-PCR reads, TCRdb lists one record per CDR3 protein. The sample has around 760,000 distinct CDR3 sequences, approximately 14% seen once. Sequenced material: PBMCs from blood, taken 14 days before vaccination. These receptors originate from a man in his fifties or sixties who received an inactivated influenza vaccine.

The table lists this clonotype with many counts. The V and J genes are TRBV5-1 and TRBJ2-3; D ambiguous. The V gene lost 2 bases and the J gene lost 2 bases, with 6 bases spanning the gap. This CDR3 is 13 amino acids long. Germline V CDR1 and CDR2: SGHRS, YFSETQ. The CDR3 region has the DNA TGCGCCAGCAGCTTAAGCAACACAGATACGCAGTATTTT. Translating it yields CASSLSNTDTQYF.

The chain links TRBV27 to TRBJ2-7, with 9 bases matching TRBD1. There are 15 residues in the CDR3. V was clipped by 5 bases and J by 2 bases; unmatched bases: 7. The germline gives CDR1 MNHEY, CDR2 SMNVEV (reference sequence). Here the CDR3 DNA reads TGTGCCAGCAGTCGGGCCGGGACAGGGCCCTACGAGCAGTACTTC. Translating it yields CASSRAGTGPYEQYF.

This clonotype has just a few counts. In nucleotides, the CDR3 is TGTGCCAGCAGTTCCACAGGGGCAGGCAATGAGCAGTTCTTC. Its translation is CASSSTGAGNEQFF. This chain connects TRBV12-3 or TRBV12-4 to TRBJ2-1; 7 bases agree with TRBD1. The CDR3 is 14 amino acids. The trim removed 4 bases at V and 6 bases at J, leaving 6 bases unmatched.

This clonotype was seen a handful of times. The rearrangement joins TRBV20-1 to TRBJ2-7; D not certain. The CDR3 is 11 residues long. Germline V gene lookup returns CDR1 DFQATT and CDR2 SNEGSKA (reference sequence). Trimming cost V 6 bases and J 0 bases, with 6 bases left between them. CDR3 in DNA: TGCAGTGCGGTTTACTCCTACGAGCAGTACTTC. It specifies CSAVYSYEQYF.

For the CDR3, the DNA is TGTGCCTCACTCCGGGACAGGGGGAACACTGAAGCTTTCTTT. Its protein product is CASLRDRGNTEAFF. V usage is TRBV10-3 and J usage is TRBJ1-1; 10 positions match TRBD1. The germline CDR1 and CDR2 sequences are ENHRY and SYGVKD. Germline trimming cut 11 bases from V and 1 base from J; bases unmatched to any gene: 7. The CDR3 is made up of 14 amino acids.

In this sample, this clonotype turned up a few times. The chain carries TRBV27 and TRBJ2-5; 9 bases are shared with TRBD2. V lost 3 bases and J lost 4; bases outside the gene matches: 9. CDR1 is MNHEY, CDR2 SMNVEV, per germline (reference sequence). The CDR3 length is 16 residues. The CDR3 DNA sequence: TGTGCCAGCAGTTTCTTAGGGCGGGAGGGCCCAGAGACCCAGTACTTC. Its translation is CASSFLGREGPETQYF.

This clonotype has a count of ten or more. This rearrangement joins TRBV5-1 to TRBJ2-4; D remains unclear. Germline CDR1 reads SGHRS; CDR2 reads YFSETQ. CDR3 length: 13 residues. The V and J ends lost 4 bases and 5 bases respectively, with 10 bases between them. CDR3 in amino acids: CASSPDGENIQYF. In nucleotides, the CDR3 is TGCGCCAGCAGCCCGGACGGAGAAAACATTCAGTACTTC. Full variable domain (missing parts from reference TRBV5-1 and TRBJ2-4): KAGVTQTPRYLIKTRGQQVTLSCSPISGHRSVSWYQQTPGQGLQFLFEYFSETQRNKGNFPGRFSGRQFSNSRSEMNVSTLELGDSALYLCASSPDGENIQYFGAGTRLSVL.

The chain employs TRBV30 and TRBJ2-7; D is ambiguous. CDR1 is GTSNPN, CDR2 SVGIG, per germline (reference sequence). V was pared by 0 bases and J by 3 bases, with 9 bases between. The CDR3 covers 13 residues. CDR3 DNA: TGTGCCTGGAGTGTCGGGTTTGACTACGAGCAGTACTTC. It yields the protein CAWSVGFDYEQYF.

There are a few counts of this clonotype. J is TRBJ2-7 and V is TRBV20-1; D gene uncertain. The ends were cut back, 6 bases at V and 2 bases at J, with 20 bases in the middle. CDR3 length: 15 amino acids. Per the germline V gene, CDR1 is DFQATT and CDR2 is SNEGSKA (reference sequence). In DNA form, the CDR3 reads TGCAGTGCCGATAGGACGGATATAGGGACCTACGAGCAGTACTTC. Encoded protein: CSADRTDIGTYEQYF.

This clonotype was seen more than once but under ten times. The chain couples TRBV7-3 to TRBJ2-5, with D possibly TRBD1 on 6 matching bases. The CDR3 extends over 15 amino acids. With 5 bases removed from V and 4 bases from J, the gap between germline ends came to 17 bases. Germline CDR1 is SGHTA and CDR2 is FQGTGA. Written as DNA, the CDR3 is TGTGCCAGCAGCCAGGGGACGTCTGGGGTAGAGACCCAGTACTTC. Its translation: CASSQGTSGVETQYF.

This clonotype has at least ten counts. The rearrangement links TRBV2 to TRBJ2-1; D is unresolved. There are 15 residues in the CDR3. The V gene lost 4 bases and the J gene lost 0 bases, with 10 bases spanning the gap. The V gene's germline CDR1 is SNHLY and CDR2 FYNNEI. In nucleotides, the CDR3 is TGTGCCAGCAGTGTCGAAGGATTCTCCTACAATGAGCAGTTCTTC. Protein: CASSVEGFSYNEQFF.

This clonotype occurred many times. The CDR3 protein is CASSSFRGYTF. The DNA for the CDR3 is TGTGCCAGCAGCTCTTTCCGTGGCTACACCTTC. The rearrangement uses TRBV12-3 or TRBV12-4 and TRBJ1-2, with D uncertain. The germline V and J ends were trimmed by 6 bases and 7 bases, with 9 bases remaining between them. The CDR3 contains 11 residues.

This clonotype came up many times. V is TRBV4-1 and J is TRBJ2-3; no clear D. CDR3 length equals 14 residues. From germline, CDR1 is MGHRA and CDR2 YSYEKL. The germline V and J ends were trimmed by 1 base and 2 bases, with 7 bases remaining between them. CDR3 protein: CASSQVTPTDTQYF. In DNA, the CDR3 is TGCGCCAGCAGCCAAGTCACACCCACAGATACGCAGTATTTT.

This chain joins TRBV28 and TRBJ2-2, with D unclear. In germline, CDR1 is MDHEN, CDR2 SYDVKM. The CDR3 spans 13 residues. Trimming stripped 11 bases from V and 0 bases from J, with 10 bases between. CDR3 residues: CAVLGANTGELFF. In DNA, the CDR3 is TGTGCCGTGCTTGGGGCGAACACCGGGGAGCTGTTTTTT.

The chain carries TRBV7-2 and TRBJ2-3; D ambiguous. The CDR3 is made up of 13 amino acids. Germline V lookup: CDR1 SGHTA, CDR2 FQGNSA. The ends were cut back, 7 bases at V and 0 bases at J, with 8 bases in the middle. Here the CDR3 DNA reads TGTGCCAGCACCGTAACTAGCACAGATACGCAGTATTTT. This translates into CASTVTSTDTQYF.

Many counts were recorded for this clonotype. This chain uses TRBV20-1 with TRBJ2-1; D possibly corresponds to TRBD2 (6 bases). The germline CDR1 and CDR2 sequences are DFQATT and SNEGSKA (reference sequence). The V end was cut by 5 bases, the J end by 5 bases, with 16 bases between. This CDR3 has 14 amino acids. The CDR3 coding sequence is TGCAGTGCTTTTTCCGGGACTCGCAACAATGAGCAGTTCTTC. Amino acid sequence: CSAFSGTRNNEQFF.

This clonotype was picked up a small number of times. V usage is TRBV10-3 and J usage is TRBJ2-7; 7 bases agree with TRBD1. Germline values: CDR1 ENHRY, CDR2 SYGVKD. J gave up 0 bases and V 8 bases, and 4 bases lay outside the gene matches. The CDR3 is 13 amino acids. The CDR3 bases are TGTGCCATCGGGGGACAGAGCTCCTACGAGCAGTACTTC. It encodes CAIGGQSSYEQYF.

This clonotype was seen more than once but under ten times. This chain joins TRBV15 and TRBJ1-2; 10 nucleotides line up with TRBD1. V lost 3 bases, J lost 8 bases, and 9 bases stayed unmatched. Germline V gives CDR1 LNHNV, CDR2 YYDKDF (reference sequence). CDR3 size: 15 residues. CDR3 region: CATSSLDRGPQGYTF. CDR3 sequence (DNA): TGTGCCACCAGCAGCCTTGACAGGGGGCCACAAGGCTACACCTTC.

The chain carries TRBV12-3 or TRBV12-4 and TRBJ2-3, with D possibly matching TRBD2 (6 bases). Trimming took off 5 bases at V and 4 bases at J, with 13 bases between the two ends. This CDR3 is 14 amino acids long. The CDR3 DNA reads TGTGCCAGCAGTGCGTTGGACTACCCAGATACGCAGTATTTT. Translated: CASSALDYPDTQYF.

This chain joins TRBV5-5 and TRBJ2-7; 10 bases are a match to TRBD1. Unmatched junction bases numbered 7, after V lost 6 bases and J lost 1 base. Germline V gives CDR1 SGHKS, CDR2 YYEKEE (reference sequence). CDR3 length: 15 amino acids. In DNA form, the CDR3 reads TGTGCCAGCAACCCCGACAGGGGGCAGTCCTACGAGCAGTACTTC. Protein sequence: CASNPDRGQSYEQYF.